The present TCR beta chain was sequenced within a study of spatial heterogeneity in lung cancer. A distinct unique molecular identifier was carried by each TCR cDNA molecule. One entry per CDR3 protein, called by TCRdb with MiXCR from the 5' RACE reads. The sample carries about 52,000 distinct CDR3 sequences, roughly 7.4% recorded once. This clonotype showed up just a few times. Time point defined: blood at routine non-recurrence follow-up after resection. In each case, whole RNA from tumor, nontumor lung or frozen PBMC was sequenced unsorted. Trimming took 2 bases from V and 10 from J, leaving 10 bases between them. This CDR3 contains 12 residues. Germline CDR1 is SGHTA and CDR2 is FQGNSA.

The sequence came from a female donor with early-stage non-small cell lung cancer. The source material was PBMCs, sampled at follow-up. V and J are TRBV7-2 and TRBJ2-3; maybe TRBD2 (5 bases). The CDR3: CASSLSLGAQYF. The CDR3 nucleotides read TGTGCCAGCAGCTTAAGTCTCGGGGCGCAGTATTTT.